This T cell receptor (beta chain) was captured by sequencing in a study of shared clonotypes between healthy human individuals. Selected positively for CCR7 and CD45RO-negative, naive CD8 cells excluded terminally differentiated effector memory CD45RA+ cells. Each sample came from a Caucasian adult donor living in Nashville, Tennessee. Study-wide results and caveats: Naive subsets typically showed greater estimated richness than memory subsets.

Measured with immunoSEQ multiplex PCR; TCRdb has only the in-frame clones, and not every one. This sample has about 2.1 million clones, with 85% to 95% found just once. Notes on this clone: Its antigen is unidentified.

This TCR was sampled from a man between 18 and 35 years old in good health. Some clones in this sample may be carry-over from other donors' samples. The sequenced sample was naive CD8+ T cells from PBMCs.

The CDR3, as DNA: TGTGCCAGCAGCTTAGCGGTCACCCAACACCTGTCCGGGGAGCTGTTTTTT. This sequence encodes CASSLAVTQHLSGELFF. This chain connects TRBV7-6 to TRBJ2-2; no clear D. Germline CDR1 reads SGHVS; CDR2 reads FNYEAQ. Trimming left V 0 bases short and J 6 bases short, with 17 bases between. The CDR3 sequence is 17 residues long.